This record covers a single T cell receptor beta chain. Its antigen is unknown. Assay used: immunoSEQ multiplex PCR; TCRdb lists only in-frame clones, some missing. The profile shows some 1.4 million clones, approximately 97% of them singletons. This entry is derived from a study of shared clonotypes between healthy human individuals. Per germline, CDR1 LNHDA and CDR2 SQIVND (reference sequence). V dropped 1 base and J dropped 2; count of bases not matched to a gene: 4. The CDR3 sequence is 16 residues long. Study-level results: Larger richness was generally estimated for naive than memory subsets.

The sequence was obtained from a young man in good health. The chain links TRBV19 to TRBJ2-7; 11 bases fit TRBD1. Material for sequencing was naive CD4+ T cells sorted from blood. The subset: CD45RA+ positively selected. The CDR3, as DNA: TGTGCCAGTAGTATAGGGACAGGGGGCAGTACCTACGAGCAGTACTTC. It is translated as CASSIGTGGSTYEQYF.